This T cell receptor beta chain appears in the sequencing data of a study of blood T cell repertoires in COVID-19. Method: immunoSEQ multiplex PCR; TCRdb's copy keeps in-frame clones and lacks some. Here the sample spans about 150,000 clones, 60% to 85% being singletons. The ends lost 6 bases at V and 3 bases at J; junction bases unmatched: 4. Per germline, CDR1 SGHRS and CDR2 YFSETQ. This CDR3 region has 14 residues. The sequence came from a man of 80 years or more with acute or convalescent COVID-19. The sample was peripheral blood. V and J are TRBV5-1 and TRBJ2-5, with 11 bases lining up with TRBD2. The CDR3 DNA reads TGCGCCAGCACCAGTAGCGGGGGGGAAGAGACCCAGTACTTC. The encoded protein is CASTSSGGEETQYF.